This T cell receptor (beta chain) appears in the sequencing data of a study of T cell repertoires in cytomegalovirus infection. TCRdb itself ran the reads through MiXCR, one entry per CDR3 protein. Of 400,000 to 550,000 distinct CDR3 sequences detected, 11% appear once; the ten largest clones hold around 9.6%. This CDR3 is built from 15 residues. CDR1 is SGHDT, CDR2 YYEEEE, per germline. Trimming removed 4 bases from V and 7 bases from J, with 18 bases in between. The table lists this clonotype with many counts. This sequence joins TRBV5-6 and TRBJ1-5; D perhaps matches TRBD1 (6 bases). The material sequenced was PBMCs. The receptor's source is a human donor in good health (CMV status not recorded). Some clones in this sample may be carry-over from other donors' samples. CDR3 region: CASSPTGQGGQPQHF. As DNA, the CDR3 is TGTGCCAGCAGCCCAACAGGGCAAGGAGGGCAGCCCCAGCATTTT. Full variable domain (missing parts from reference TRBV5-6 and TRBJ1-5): DAGVTQSPTHLIKTRGQQVTLRCSPKSGHDTVSWYQQALGQGPQFIFQYYEEEERQRGNFPDRFSGHQFPNYSSELNVNALLLGDSALYLCASSPTGQGGQPQHFGDGTRLSIL.